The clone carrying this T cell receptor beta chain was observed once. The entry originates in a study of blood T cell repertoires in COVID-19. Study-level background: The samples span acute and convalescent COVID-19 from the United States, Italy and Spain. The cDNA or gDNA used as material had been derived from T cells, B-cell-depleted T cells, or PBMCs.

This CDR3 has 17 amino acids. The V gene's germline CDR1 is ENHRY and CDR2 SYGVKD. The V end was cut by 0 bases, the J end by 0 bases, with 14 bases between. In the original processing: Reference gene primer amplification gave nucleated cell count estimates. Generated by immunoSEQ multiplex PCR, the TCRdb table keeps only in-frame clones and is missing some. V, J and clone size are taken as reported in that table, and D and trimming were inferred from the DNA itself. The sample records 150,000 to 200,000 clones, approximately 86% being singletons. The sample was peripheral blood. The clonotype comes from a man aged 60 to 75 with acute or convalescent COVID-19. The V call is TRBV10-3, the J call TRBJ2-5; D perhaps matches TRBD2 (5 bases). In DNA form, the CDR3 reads TGTGCCATCAGTGAGTCGACCGGCGGGCCTTACCAAGAGACCCAGTACTTC. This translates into CAISESTGGPYQETQYF.